The rows below give T cell receptor beta chains drawn from one sample of a study of blood T cells in healthy people across ages. TCRdb reprocessed the 5' RACE reads with MiXCR, giving one entry per CDR3 protein. The sample has more than 900,000 distinct CDR3 sequences, approximately 32% seen once; the top ten hold roughly 10%. Another study also made use of these data, one on T cells of mothers and their children.

The source material was blood. These receptors all come from a woman in her 40s in good health. Each CDR3 is given with its conserved first and last residue. The order of the fields is J gene, V gene, clone size, D gene, CDR3 length, CDR3 protein, CDR3 DNA. The D gene is left open where the match is weak. Expanded clones are given a class, and other clones once, few, many or no size at all.

j_gene: TRBJ2-2
v_gene: TRBV24-1
abundance: NA
d_gene: TRBD1
len: 14
CDR3aa: CATRGQGNTGELFF
CDR3nt: TGTGCCACCAGGGGACAGGGGAACACCGGGGAGCTGTTTTTT

j_gene: TRBJ2-3
v_gene: TRBV7-3
abundance: NA
d_gene: NA
len: 15
CDR3aa: CASSSGPPGTHTQYF
CDR3nt: TGTGCCAGCAGCTCCGGACCCCCCGGGACCCATACGCAGTATTTT

j_gene: TRBJ2-7
v_gene: TRBV9
abundance: few
d_gene: NA
len: 14
CDR3aa: CASSSTERSYEQYF
CDR3nt: TGTGCCAGCAGCTCCACGGAACGGAGCTACGAGCAGTACTTC

j_gene: TRBJ1-2
v_gene: TRBV5-1
abundance: few
d_gene: NA
len: 16
CDR3aa: CASSLLDGGQDYGYTF
CDR3nt: TGCGCCAGCAGCCTGCTCGATGGGGGCCAAGACTATGGCTACACCTTC

j_gene: TRBJ2-5
v_gene: TRBV6-5
abundance: NA
d_gene: TRBD1
len: 15
CDR3aa: CASSYSTGGGETQYF
CDR3nt: TGTGCCAGCAGTTACTCGACAGGGGGAGGGGAGACCCAGTACTTC

j_gene: TRBJ2-7
v_gene: TRBV6-5
abundance: many
d_gene: NA
len: 15
CDR3aa: CASSYDTASSYEQYF
CDR3nt: TGTGCCAGCAGTTATGACACCGCGAGCTCCTACGAGCAGTACTTC

j_gene: TRBJ2-7
v_gene: TRBV7-9
abundance: few
d_gene: TRBD1
len: 15
CDR3aa: CASNRYGTGSYEQYF
CDR3nt: TGTGCCAGCAACCGATACGGGACAGGGAGCTACGAGCAGTACTTC

j_gene: TRBJ2-1
v_gene: TRBV7-2
abundance: many
d_gene: TRBD2
len: 15
CDR3aa: CASSFMGTSGSEQFF
CDR3nt: TGTGCCAGCAGCTTTATGGGGACTAGCGGGTCTGAGCAGTTCTTC

j_gene: TRBJ1-5
v_gene: TRBV28
abundance: few
d_gene: TRBD1
len: 15
CDR3aa: CASSSTGGINQPQHF
CDR3nt: TGTGCCAGCAGTTCAACAGGGGGAATCAATCAGCCCCAGCATTTT

j_gene: TRBJ1-1
v_gene: TRBV6-2/TRBV6-3
abundance: NA
d_gene: TRBD1
len: 14
CDR3aa: CASSGQGAPTEAFF
CDR3nt: TGTGCCAGCAGCGGACAGGGGGCTCCTACTGAAGCTTTCTTT

j_gene: TRBJ2-3
v_gene: TRBV28
abundance: NA
d_gene: NA
len: 17
CDR3aa: CASSSRDTAREPDTQYF
CDR3nt: TGTGCCAGCAGTTCCCGGGACACAGCCCGGGAGCCAGATACGCAGTATTTT

j_gene: TRBJ2-7
v_gene: TRBV7-2
abundance: many
d_gene: TRBD1
len: 15
CDR3aa: CASSFDRASSYEQYF
CDR3nt: TGTGCCAGCAGCTTCGACAGGGCTAGCTCCTACGAGCAGTACTTC

j_gene: TRBJ2-7
v_gene: TRBV6-5
abundance: NA
d_gene: TRBD1
len: 15
CDR3aa: CASSYRWDRGDEQYF
CDR3nt: TGTGCCAGCAGTTACCGCTGGGACAGGGGGGACGAGCAGTACTTC

j_gene: TRBJ1-5
v_gene: TRBV28
abundance: NA
d_gene: TRBD1
len: 16
CDR3aa: CASSLGDRIGNQPQHF
CDR3nt: TGTGCCAGCAGTTTGGGGGACAGGATTGGCAATCAGCCCCAGCATTTT

j_gene: TRBJ1-1
v_gene: TRBV20-1
abundance: few
d_gene: NA
len: 14
CDR3aa: CSASRASGGTEAFF
CDR3nt: TGCAGTGCTTCCCGGGCCAGCGGAGGCACTGAAGCTTTCTTT

j_gene: TRBJ1-1
v_gene: TRBV6-5
abundance: NA
d_gene: NA
len: 15
CDR3aa: CASRKKTETITEAFF
CDR3nt: TGTGCCAGCAGAAAGAAGACAGAAACCATAACTGAAGCTTTCTTT

j_gene: TRBJ2-1
v_gene: TRBV6-2/TRBV6-3
abundance: many
d_gene: NA
len: 13
CDR3aa: CASSYAGFNEQFF
CDR3nt: TGTGCCAGCAGTTACGCAGGGTTCAATGAGCAGTTCTTC

j_gene: TRBJ2-7
v_gene: TRBV7-2
abundance: NA
d_gene: TRBD1
len: 14
CDR3aa: CATKRDRGLYEQYF
CDR3nt: TGTGCCACCAAAAGGGACAGGGGGCTGTACGAGCAGTACTTC

j_gene: TRBJ2-4
v_gene: TRBV20-1
abundance: once
d_gene: TRBD2
len: 16
CDR3aa: CSARSSGRIAKNIQYF
CDR3nt: TGCAGTGCTAGATCTAGCGGGAGGATAGCCAAAAACATTCAGTACTTC

j_gene: TRBJ2-7
v_gene: TRBV28
abundance: NA
d_gene: NA
len: 15
CDR3aa: CASSSPGAGNYEQYF
CDR3nt: TGTGCCAGCAGTTCCCCAGGTGCGGGGAACTACGAGCAGTACTTC

j_gene: TRBJ2-7
v_gene: TRBV6-1
abundance: many
d_gene: TRBD1
len: 14
CDR3aa: CASSLPGTGYEQYF
CDR3nt: TGTGCCAGCAGCCTACCTGGGACAGGCTACGAGCAGTACTTC

j_gene: TRBJ1-1
v_gene: TRBV20-1
abundance: NA
d_gene: NA
len: 14
CDR3aa: CSAKTGTVNTEAFF
CDR3nt: TGCAGTGCAAAGACAGGAACCGTTAACACTGAAGCTTTCTTT

j_gene: TRBJ2-1
v_gene: TRBV15
abundance: few
d_gene: NA
len: 16
CDR3aa: CATSRERGPPLDEQFF
CDR3nt: TGTGCCACCAGCAGAGAAAGGGGCCCGCCTCTTGATGAGCAGTTCTTC

j_gene: TRBJ1-2
v_gene: TRBV28
abundance: NA
d_gene: NA
len: 14
CDR3aa: CASSYNGAGYGYTF
CDR3nt: TGTGCCAGCAGTTACAACGGGGCAGGCTATGGCTACACCTTC

j_gene: TRBJ2-1
v_gene: TRBV5-1
abundance: many
d_gene: NA
len: 15
CDR3aa: CASSLGQPSYNEQFF
CDR3nt: TGCGCCAGCAGCTTGGGCCAGCCCTCCTACAATGAGCAGTTCTTC